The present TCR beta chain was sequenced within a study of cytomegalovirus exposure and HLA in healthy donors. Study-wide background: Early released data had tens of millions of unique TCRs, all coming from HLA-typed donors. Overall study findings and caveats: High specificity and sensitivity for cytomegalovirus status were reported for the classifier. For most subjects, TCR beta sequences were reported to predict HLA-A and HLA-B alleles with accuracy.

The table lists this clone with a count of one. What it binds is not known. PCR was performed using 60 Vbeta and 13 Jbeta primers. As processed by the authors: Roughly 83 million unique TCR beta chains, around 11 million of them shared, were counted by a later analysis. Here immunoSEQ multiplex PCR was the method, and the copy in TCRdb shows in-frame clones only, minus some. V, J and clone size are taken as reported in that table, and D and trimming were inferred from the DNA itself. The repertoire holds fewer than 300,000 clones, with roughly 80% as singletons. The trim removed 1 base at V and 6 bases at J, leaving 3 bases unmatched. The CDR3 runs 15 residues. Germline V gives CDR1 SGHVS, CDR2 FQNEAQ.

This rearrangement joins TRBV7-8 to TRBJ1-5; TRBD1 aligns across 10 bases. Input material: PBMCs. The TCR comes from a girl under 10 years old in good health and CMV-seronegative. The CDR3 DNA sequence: TGTGCCAGCAGCTTAGGGACAGGGGGAGGTCAGCCCCAGCATTTT. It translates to CASSLGTGGGQPQHF.